These 7 T cell receptor beta chains were sequenced from one sample in a study of molecular identifiers for immune sequencing clone quantification. TCRdb itself ran the PCR reads through MiXCR, one entry per CDR3 protein. The sample shows around 470,000 distinct CDR3 sequences, roughly a fifth of them seen only once. Sequencing was performed on naive CD8+ T cells from blood, with Jurkat cell RNA spiked in. As for subset: FACS-sorted CD8+CD4-CCR7+CD45RA+ naive T cells. These TCRs come from a human donor in good health. Some libraries in this study had Jurkat cell RNA spiked in.

The chain uses TRBV18 and TRBJ2-2, with D possibly being TRBD2 (5 bases). The V gene lost 3 bases and the J gene lost 7 bases, with 15 bases spanning the gap. The V gene's germline CDR1 is KGHSH and CDR2 LQKENI. There are 15 residues in the CDR3. CDR3 residues: CASSPPGISDGELFF. CDR3 in DNA: TGTGCCAGCTCACCTCCCGGGATCTCAGACGGGGAGCTGTTTTTT.

This clonotype was detected a few times. The chain employs TRBV20-1 and TRBJ2-4, with D possibly called TRBD1 or TRBD2 (6 bases each). Germline V CDR1 and CDR2: DFQATT, SNEGSKA (reference sequence). This CDR3 contains 13 residues. V was trimmed by 8 bases and J by 0 bases, leaving 11 bases between them. This chain's CDR3 is CSSRGAAKNIQYF. For the CDR3, the DNA is TGCAGTTCGAGGGGGGCAGCCAAAAACATTCAGTACTTC.

This clonotype was picked up many times. This chain joins TRBV29-1 and TRBJ1-2; D is possibly TRBD1 (5 bases). Looked up from germline, CDR1 is SQVTM and CDR2 is ANQGSEA. The CDR3 spans 12 residues. Trimming removed 7 bases at V and 2 bases at J, with 11 bases between. Here the CDR3 reads CSDTTANYGYTF. The CDR3 DNA is TGCAGCGATACGACAGCAAACTATGGCTACACCTTC.

V and J are TRBV19 and TRBJ2-7, with unresolved D. Trimming left V 3 bases short and J 5 bases short, with 8 bases between. The CDR3 covers 12 residues. The germline V gene encodes CDR1 LNHDA and CDR2 SQIVND (reference sequence). The CDR3: CASSILGNEQYF. As DNA, the CDR3 is TGTGCCAGTAGTATTTTGGGGAACGAGCAGTACTTC.

This clonotype was counted ten times or more. The chain joins TRBV2 to TRBJ1-4, with D uncertain. Germline V lookup: CDR1 SNHLY, CDR2 FYNNEI. V was cut by 4 bases and J by 2 bases, with 5 bases left in between. This CDR3 has 13 amino acids. The CDR3 here is CASSGVTNEKLFF. The CDR3 bases are TGTGCCAGCAGTGGAGTTACTAATGAAAAACTGTTTTTT.

Written as DNA, the CDR3 is TGCGCCAGCAGCCAAGACGTACTACCAGCGGGGTACTCCTACGAGCAGTACTTC. Protein: CASSQDVLPAGYSYEQYF. The chain recombines TRBV4-3 with TRBJ2-7; 7 positions match TRBD2. V lost 0 bases, J lost 0 bases, and 11 bases stayed unmatched. Germline-derived CDR1 and CDR2 are LGHNA and YSLEER. This CDR3 comprises 18 residues.

With regard to this clonotype: This may stem from a read error, because a much larger clone lies one nucleotide away. The chain combines TRBV5-6 with TRBJ1-2; possible D gene TRBD1, 5 bases. Germline V gene data show CDR1 as SGHDT and CDR2 as YYEEEE. This CDR3 has 14 residues. CDR3 sequence reads: CASSLGGADYGYAF. The CDR3 region has the DNA TGTGCCAGCAGCTTAGGAGGGGCGGACTATGGCTACGCCTTC.